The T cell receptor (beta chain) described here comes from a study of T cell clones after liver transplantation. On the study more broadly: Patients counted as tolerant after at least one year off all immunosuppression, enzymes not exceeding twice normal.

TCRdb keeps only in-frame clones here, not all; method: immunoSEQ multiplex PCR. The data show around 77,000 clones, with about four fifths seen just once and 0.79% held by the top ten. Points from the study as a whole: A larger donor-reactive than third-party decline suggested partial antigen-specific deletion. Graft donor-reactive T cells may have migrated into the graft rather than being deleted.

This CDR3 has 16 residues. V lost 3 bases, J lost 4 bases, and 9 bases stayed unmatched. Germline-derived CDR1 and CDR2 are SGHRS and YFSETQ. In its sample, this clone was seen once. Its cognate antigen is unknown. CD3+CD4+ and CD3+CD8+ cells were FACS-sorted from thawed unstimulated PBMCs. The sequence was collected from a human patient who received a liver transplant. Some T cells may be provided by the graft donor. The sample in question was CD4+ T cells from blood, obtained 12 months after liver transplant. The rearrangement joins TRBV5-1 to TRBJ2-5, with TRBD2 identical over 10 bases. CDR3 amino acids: CASSSSLAGSGETQYF. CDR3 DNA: TGCGCCAGCAGCTCCTCACTAGCGGGGTCCGGAGAGACCCAGTACTTC. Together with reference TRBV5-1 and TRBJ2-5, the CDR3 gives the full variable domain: KAGVTQTPRYLIKTRGQQVTLSCSPISGHRSVSWYQQTPGQGLQFLFEYFSETQRNKGNFPGRFSGRQFSNSRSEMNVSTLELGDSALYLCASSSSLAGSGETQYFGPGTRLLVL.